The clone carrying this TCR beta chain came up a few times. This entry belongs to a study of shared clonotypes between healthy human individuals. The V end was cut by 2 bases, the J end by 0 bases, with 11 bases between. Germline V gene sequence: CDR1 WSHSY, CDR2 SAAADI. The CDR3 covers 15 residues. An assay was performed, and its level was deep. Repertoires were generated with immunoSEQ multiplex PCR, while TCRdb's copy carries only in-frame clones and drops some. There are 950,000 to 1,200,000 clones in the sample; 60% to 80% occur only once, and 0.89% lies in the top ten. The TCR sequence derives from a man between 18 and 29 years old in good health. Some clones in this sample may be carry-over from other donors' samples. V is TRBV10-2 and J is TRBJ2-7, with D perhaps given as TRBD1 or TRBD2 (5 bases each). The material sequenced was memory CD4+ T cells from PBMCs. Subset given: CD45RA-negative fraction. The CDR3 DNA sequence: TGCGCCAGCAGTGAGGGGACGGATAGCTCCTACGAGCAGTACTTC. This gives the protein CASSEGTDSSYEQYF.